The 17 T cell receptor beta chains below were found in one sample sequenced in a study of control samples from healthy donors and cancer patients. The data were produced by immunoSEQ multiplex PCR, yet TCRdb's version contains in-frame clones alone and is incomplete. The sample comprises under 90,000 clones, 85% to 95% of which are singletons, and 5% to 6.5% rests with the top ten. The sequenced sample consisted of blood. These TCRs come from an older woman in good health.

CDR3 nucleotides: TGTGCCAGCAGTAAAGACAATCACATGAACACTGAAGCTTTCTTT. Amino acids: CASSKDNHMNTEAFF. This rearrangement joins TRBV27 to TRBJ1-1; D remains unclear. Germline loops: CDR1 MNHEY, CDR2 SMNVEV (reference sequence). This CDR3 contains 15 residues. Trimming shortened V by 5 bases and J by 0 bases, and 13 bases separated the two germline ends.

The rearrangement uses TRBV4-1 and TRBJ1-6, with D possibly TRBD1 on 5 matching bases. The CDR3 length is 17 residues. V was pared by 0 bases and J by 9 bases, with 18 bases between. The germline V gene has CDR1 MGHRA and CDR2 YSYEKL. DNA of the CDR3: TGCGCCAGCAGCCAAGAGGGTGGGGGACGTCTTGGTTCACCCCTCCACTTT. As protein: CASSQEGGGRLGSPLHF.

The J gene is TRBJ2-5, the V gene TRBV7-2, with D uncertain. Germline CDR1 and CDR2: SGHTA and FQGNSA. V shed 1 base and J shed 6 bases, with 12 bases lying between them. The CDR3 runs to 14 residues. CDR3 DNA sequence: TGTGCCAGCAGCTTAGGCTACCCACTCAAGACCCAGTACTTC. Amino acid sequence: CASSLGYPLKTQYF.

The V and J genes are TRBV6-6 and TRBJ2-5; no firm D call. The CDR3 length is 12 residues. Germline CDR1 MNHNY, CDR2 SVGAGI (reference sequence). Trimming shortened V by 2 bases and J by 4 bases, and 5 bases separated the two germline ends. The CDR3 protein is CASSYGRETQYF. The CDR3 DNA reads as TGTGCCAGCAGTTACGGTCGAGAGACCCAGTACTTC.

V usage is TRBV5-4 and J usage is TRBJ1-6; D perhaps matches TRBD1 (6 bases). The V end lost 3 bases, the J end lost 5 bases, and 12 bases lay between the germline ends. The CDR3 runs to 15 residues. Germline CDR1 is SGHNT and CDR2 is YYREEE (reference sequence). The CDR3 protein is CASSYPGQNNSPLHF. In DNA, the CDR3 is TGTGCCAGCAGCTACCCGGGACAAAATAATTCACCCCTCCACTTT. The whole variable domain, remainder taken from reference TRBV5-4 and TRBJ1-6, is ETGVTQSPTHLIKTRGQQVTLRCSSQSGHNTVSWYQQALGQGPQFIFQYYREEENGRGNFPPRFSGLQFPNYSSELNVNALELDDSALYLCASSYPGQNNSPLHFGNGTRLTVT.

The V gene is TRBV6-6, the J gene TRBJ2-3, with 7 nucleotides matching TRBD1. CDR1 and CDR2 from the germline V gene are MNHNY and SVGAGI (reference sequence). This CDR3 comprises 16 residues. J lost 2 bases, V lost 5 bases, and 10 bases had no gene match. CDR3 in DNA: TGTGCCAGCAGTCGAACAGGGGTAACACACACAGATACGCAGTATTTT. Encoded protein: CASSRTGVTHTDTQYF.

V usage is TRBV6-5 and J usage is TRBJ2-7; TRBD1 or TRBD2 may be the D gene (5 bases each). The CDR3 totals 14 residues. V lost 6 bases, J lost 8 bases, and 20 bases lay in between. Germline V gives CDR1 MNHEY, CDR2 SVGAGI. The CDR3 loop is CASRDPGPLSQQYF. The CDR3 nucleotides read TGTGCCAGCAGGGACCCGGGACCCCTCTCCCAGCAGTACTTC.

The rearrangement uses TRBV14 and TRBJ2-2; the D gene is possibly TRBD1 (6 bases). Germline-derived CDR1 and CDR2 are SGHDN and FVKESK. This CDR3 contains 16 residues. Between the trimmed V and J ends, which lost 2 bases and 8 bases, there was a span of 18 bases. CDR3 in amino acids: CASSQRLTGTVGELFF. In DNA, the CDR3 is TGTGCCAGCAGCCAAAGGCTAACAGGGACGGTAGGGGAGCTGTTTTTT. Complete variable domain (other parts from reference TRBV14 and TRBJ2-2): EAGVTQFPSHSVIEKGQTVTLRCDPISGHDNLYWYRRVMGKEIKFLLHFVKESKQDESGMPNNRFLAERTGGTYSTLKVQPAELEDSGVYFCASSQRLTGTVGELFFGEGSRLTVL.

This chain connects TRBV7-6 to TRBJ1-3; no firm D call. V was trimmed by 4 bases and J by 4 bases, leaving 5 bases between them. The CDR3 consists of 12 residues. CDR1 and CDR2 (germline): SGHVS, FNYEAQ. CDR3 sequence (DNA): TGTGCCAGCAGCTCGGCGGGAAACACCATATATTTT. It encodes CASSSAGNTIYF.

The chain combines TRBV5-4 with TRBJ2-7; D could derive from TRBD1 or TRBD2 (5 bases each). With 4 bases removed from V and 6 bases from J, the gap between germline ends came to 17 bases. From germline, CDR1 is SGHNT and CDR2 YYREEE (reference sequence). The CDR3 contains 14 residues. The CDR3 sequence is CASSRLGFGGEQYF. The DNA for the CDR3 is TGTGCCAGCAGCCGATTGGGTTTTGGGGGCGAGCAGTACTTC.

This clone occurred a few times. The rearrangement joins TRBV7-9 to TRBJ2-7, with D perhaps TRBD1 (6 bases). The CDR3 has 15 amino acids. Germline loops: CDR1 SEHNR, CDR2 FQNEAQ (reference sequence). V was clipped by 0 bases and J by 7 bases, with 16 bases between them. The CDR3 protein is CASSLAGAGSWEQYF. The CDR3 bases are TGTGCCAGCAGCTTAGCGGGGGCCGGGTCTTGGGAGCAGTACTTC.

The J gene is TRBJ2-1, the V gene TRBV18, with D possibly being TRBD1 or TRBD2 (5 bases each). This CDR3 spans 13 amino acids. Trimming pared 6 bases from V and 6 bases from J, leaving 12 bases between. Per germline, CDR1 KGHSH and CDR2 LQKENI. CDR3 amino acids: CASSGTEFNEQFF. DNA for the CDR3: TGTGCCAGCTCTGGGACGGAATTCAATGAGCAGTTCTTC.

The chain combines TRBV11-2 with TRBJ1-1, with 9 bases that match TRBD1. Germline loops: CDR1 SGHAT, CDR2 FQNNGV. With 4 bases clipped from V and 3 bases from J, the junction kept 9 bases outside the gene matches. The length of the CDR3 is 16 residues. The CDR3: CASSSGQGRGDTEAFF. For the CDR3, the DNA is TGTGCCAGCAGCTCGGGACAGGGTAGAGGGGACACTGAAGCTTTCTTT.

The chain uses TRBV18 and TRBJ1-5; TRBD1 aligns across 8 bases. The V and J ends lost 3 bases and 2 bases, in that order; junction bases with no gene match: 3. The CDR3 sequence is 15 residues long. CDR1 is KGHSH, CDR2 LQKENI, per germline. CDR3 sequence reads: CASSPATGGNQPQHF. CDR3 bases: TGTGCCAGCTCACCCGCGACAGGGGGCAATCAGCCCCAGCATTTT. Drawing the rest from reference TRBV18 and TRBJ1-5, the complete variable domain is NAGVMQNPRHLVRRRGQEARLRCSPMKGHSHVYWYRQLPEEGLKFMVYLQKENIIDESGMPKERFSAEFPKEGPSILRIQQVVRGDSAAYFCASSPATGGNQPQHFGDGTRLSIL.

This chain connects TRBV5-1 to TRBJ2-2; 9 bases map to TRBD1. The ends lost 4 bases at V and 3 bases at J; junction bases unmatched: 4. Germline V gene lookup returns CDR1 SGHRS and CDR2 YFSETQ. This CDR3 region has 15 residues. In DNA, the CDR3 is TGCGCCAGCAGCCCCCGGGACAGGGACACCGGGGAGCTGTTTTTT. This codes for CASSPRDRDTGELFF.

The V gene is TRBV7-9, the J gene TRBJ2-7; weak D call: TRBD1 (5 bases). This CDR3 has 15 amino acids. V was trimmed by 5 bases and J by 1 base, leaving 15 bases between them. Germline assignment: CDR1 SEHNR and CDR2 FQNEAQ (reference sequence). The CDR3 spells CASSQGIQESYEQYF. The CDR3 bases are TGTGCCAGCAGCCAGGGAATCCAGGAATCCTACGAGCAGTACTTC.

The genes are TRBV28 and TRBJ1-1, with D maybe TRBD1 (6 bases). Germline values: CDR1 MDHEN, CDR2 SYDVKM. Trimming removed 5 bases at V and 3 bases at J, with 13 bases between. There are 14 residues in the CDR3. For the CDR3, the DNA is TGTGCCAGCAGTGACATAGGGGGATACACTGAAGCTTTCTTT. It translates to CASSDIGGYTEAFF.